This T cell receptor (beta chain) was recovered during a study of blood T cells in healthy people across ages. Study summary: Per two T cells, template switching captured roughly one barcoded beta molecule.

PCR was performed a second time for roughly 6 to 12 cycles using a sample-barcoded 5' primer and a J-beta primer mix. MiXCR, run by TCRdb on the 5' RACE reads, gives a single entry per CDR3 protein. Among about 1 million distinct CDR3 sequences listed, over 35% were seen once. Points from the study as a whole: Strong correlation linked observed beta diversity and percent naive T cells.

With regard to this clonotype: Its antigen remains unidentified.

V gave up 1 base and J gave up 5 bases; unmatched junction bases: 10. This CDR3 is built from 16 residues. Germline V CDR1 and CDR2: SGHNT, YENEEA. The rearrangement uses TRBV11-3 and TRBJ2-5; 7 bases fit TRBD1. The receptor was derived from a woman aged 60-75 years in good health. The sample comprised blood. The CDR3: CASSLGGHRGKETQYF. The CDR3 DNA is TGTGCCAGCAGCTTAGGAGGGCACAGGGGAAAGGAGACCCAGTACTTC.